Listed below are T cell receptor beta chains from one sample, sequenced in a study of cytomegalovirus exposure and HLA in healthy donors. Generated by immunoSEQ multiplex PCR, the TCRdb table keeps only in-frame clones and is missing some. The listing contains about 160,000 clones. Sample: PBMCs. The receptors come from a man under 40 in good health and CMV-seronegative. CDR3s include the opening cysteine and the closing phenylalanine or tryptophan. The order of the fields is V gene, J gene, D gene, CDR3 protein, CDR3 DNA. The D gene is left open where the match is weak.

V: TRBV7-2; J: TRBJ2-3; D: .; CDR3: CASSLGLTRGGDTQYF; DNA: TGTGCCAGCAGCTTAGGCCTAACTAGAGGCGGAGATACGCAGTATTTT
V: TRBV7-9; J: TRBJ2-7; D: TRBD1; CDR3: CASSFSQGSEQYF; DNA: TGTGCCAGCAGCTTCTCACAGGGGAGCGAGCAGTACTTC
V: TRBV18; J: TRBJ1-1; D: .; CDR3: CASSPKAVGEGTEAFF; DNA: TGTGCCAGCTCACCAAAGGCGGTAGGGGAAGGCACTGAAGCTTTCTTT
V: TRBV4-3; J: TRBJ2-1; D: .; CDR3: CASSQEWSGHKYNEQFF; DNA: TGCGCCAGCAGCCAAGAGTGGTCAGGGCACAAGTACAATGAGCAGTTCTTC
V: TRBV6-1; J: TRBJ1-6; D: .; CDR3: CASSETMGRNSPLHF; DNA: TGTGCCAGCAGTGAAACGATGGGGAGGAATTCACCCCTCCACTTT
V: TRBV7-8; J: TRBJ2-3; D: .; CDR3: CASSLVAGRTSTDTQYF; DNA: TGTGCCAGCAGCTTAGTTGCGGGACGCACTAGCACAGATACGCAGTATTTT
V: TRBV18; J: TRBJ1-1; D: .; CDR3: CASSPITQPNTEAFF; DNA: TGTGCCAGCTCACCGATCACACAACCGAACACTGAAGCTTTCTTT
V: TRBV7-2; J: TRBJ2-1; D: TRBD2; CDR3: CASSKGLAGAGYNEQFF; DNA: TGTGCCAGCAGCAAAGGACTAGCGGGCGCCGGGTACAATGAGCAGTTCTTC
V: TRBV5-1; J: TRBJ2-2; D: .; CDR3: CASSTTDTGELFF; DNA: TGCGCCAGCAGTACCACGGACACCGGGGAGCTGTTTTTT
V: TRBV10-3; J: TRBJ1-2; D: .; CDR3: CAITEQGTHGYTF; DNA: TGTGCCATCACCGAACAGGGAACTCATGGCTACACCTTC
V: TRBV18; J: TRBJ1-5; D: TRBD1; CDR3: CASSPGTGHNQPQHF; DNA: TGTGCCAGCTCACCTGGGACAGGCCACAATCAGCCCCAGCATTTT
V: TRBV25-1; J: TRBJ2-5; D: .; CDR3: CASSEDLQAQETQYF; DNA: TGTGCCAGCAGTGAAGATTTGCAGGCGCAAGAGACCCAGTACTTC
V: TRBV28; J: TRBJ2-2; D: TRBD1; CDR3: CASFTGTGNTGELFF; DNA: TGTGCCAGTTTTACCGGGACAGGGAACACCGGGGAGCTGTTTTTT
V: TRBV28; J: TRBJ2-7; D: .; CDR3: CASSLSSYEQYF; DNA: TGTGCCAGCAGTCTGAGCTCCTACGAGCAGTACTTC
V: TRBV18; J: TRBJ2-2; D: TRBD1; CDR3: CASSFRDSHLFGELFF; DNA: TGTGCCAGCTCATTCCGGGACAGCCATCTATTTGGGGAGCTGTTTTTT
V: TRBV30; J: TRBJ2-2; D: TRBD2; CDR3: CAWYSGTSGRLANTGELFF; DNA: TGTGCCTGGTACTCCGGGACTAGCGGGAGGCTAGCGAACACCGGGGAGCTGTTTTTT
V: TRBV18; J: TRBJ1-2; D: .; CDR3: CASSPMLQGKYYGYTF; DNA: TGTGCCAGCTCACCAATGTTGCAGGGGAAATACTATGGCTACACCTTC
V: TRBV7-3; J: TRBJ1-1; D: .; CDR3: CASSFGQLTEAFF; DNA: TGTGCCAGCAGCTTTGGGCAGTTAACTGAAGCTTTCTTT
V: TRBV5-1; J: TRBJ2-7; D: .; CDR3: CASRLVQGPRDEQYF; DNA: TGCGCCAGCAGACTAGTACAGGGACCCAGGGACGAGCAGTACTTC
V: TRBV5-6; J: TRBJ2-5; D: TRBD1; CDR3: CASSLGTGKKTQYF; DNA: TGTGCCAGCAGCCTAGGGACAGGGAAGAAGACCCAGTACTTC
V: TRBV19; J: TRBJ1-2; D: .; CDR3: CASTSRGGVHGYTF; DNA: TGTGCCAGTACCTCAAGGGGGGGCGTTCATGGCTACACCTTC
V: TRBV27; J: TRBJ2-1; D: .; CDR3: CASSPTRREMNEQFF; DNA: TGTGCCAGCAGCCCTACCCGTCGGGAGATGAATGAGCAGTTCTTC
V: TRBV5-1; J: TRBJ2-3; D: .; CDR3: CASSLYQYSTDTQYF; DNA: TGCGCCAGCAGCTTGTATCAGTATTCCACAGATACGCAGTATTTT
V: TRBV5-1; J: TRBJ2-2; D: TRBD2; CDR3: CASSLVPSGRMATGELFF; DNA: TGCGCCAGCAGCTTGGTTCCTAGCGGGAGGATGGCGACCGGGGAGCTGTTTTTT
V: TRBV5-5; J: TRBJ1-1; D: .; CDR3: CASSFAGLLTEAFF; DNA: TGTGCCAGCAGCTTTGCAGGGCTACTAACTGAAGCTTTCTTT
V: TRBV5-5; J: TRBJ2-3; D: .; CDR3: CASSTGSGTDTQYF; DNA: TGTGCCAGCAGCACCGGGAGCGGCACAGATACGCAGTATTTT
V: TRBV6-1; J: TRBJ1-2; D: TRBD1; CDR3: CASSQRQGTYGYTF; DNA: TGTGCCAGCAGTCAGAGACAGGGGACCTATGGCTACACCTTC
V: TRBV6-5; J: TRBJ2-7; D: .; CDR3: CASKNPGTNSYEQYF; DNA: TGTGCCAGCAAAAATCCCGGGACAAACTCCTACGAGCAGTACTTC
V: TRBV6-1; J: TRBJ2-2; D: .; CDR3: CASPTGSNTGELFF; DNA: TGTGCCAGCCCGACCGGGTCCAACACCGGGGAGCTGTTTTTT
V: TRBV9; J: TRBJ1-1; D: .; CDR3: CASSTRSGNTEAFF; DNA: TGTGCCAGCAGCACTCGGTCGGGTAACACTGAAGCTTTCTTT
V: TRBV7-8; J: TRBJ2-7; D: TRBD2; CDR3: CASSLERGQSSYEQYF; DNA: TGTGCCAGCAGCTTAGAGCGGGGCCAAAGCTCCTACGAGCAGTACTTC
V: TRBV7-2; J: TRBJ2-7; D: .; CDR3: CASSLRVGAGNEQYF; DNA: TGTGCCAGCAGCTTAAGGGTGGGGGCCGGTAACGAGCAGTACTTC
V: TRBV7-9; J: TRBJ2-2; D: TRBD2; CDR3: CASRLAGGTTGELFF; DNA: TGTGCCAGCAGGTTAGCGGGAGGGACCACCGGGGAGCTGTTTTTT
V: TRBV5-1; J: TRBJ1-2; D: .; CDR3: CASSLLGGDYGYTF; DNA: TGCGCCAGCAGCCTACTCGGGGGTGACTATGGCTACACCTTC
V: TRBV7-9; J: TRBJ2-3; D: TRBD2; CDR3: CASSYVAGAVGDTQYF; DNA: TGTGCCAGCAGCTACGTAGCGGGAGCAGTAGGAGATACGCAGTATTTT
V: TRBV7-9; J: TRBJ1-2; D: TRBD1; CDR3: CASSITGDGCTF; DNA: TGTGCCAGCAGCATTACAGGGGATGGCTGCACCTTC
V: TRBV5-1; J: TRBJ1-1; D: .; CDR3: CASSLLTSGVGTEAFF; DNA: TGCGCCAGCAGCCTCCTTACCAGCGGGGTGGGCACTGAAGCTTTCTTT
V: TRBV10-3; J: TRBJ2-1; D: .; CDR3: CAIRTTPRQINEQFF; DNA: TGTGCCATCAGGACCACCCCCCGACAGATAAATGAGCAGTTCTTC
V: TRBV5-4; J: TRBJ2-7; D: TRBD1; CDR3: CASSQTGERNEQYF; DNA: TGTGCCAGCAGCCAGACAGGGGAAAGAAACGAGCAGTACTTC
V: TRBV7-6; J: TRBJ1-2; D: .; CDR3: CASSLLPGTNYGYTF; DNA: TGTGCCAGCAGCTTACTTCCAGGAACTAACTATGGCTACACCTTC
V: TRBV5-1; J: TRBJ2-7; D: .; CDR3: CASSLQGFSGEQYF; DNA: TGCGCCAGCAGCTTGCAGGGGTTCTCCGGGGAGCAGTACTTC
V: TRBV7-9; J: TRBJ1-2; D: .; CDR3: CASSRQLLYGYTF; DNA: TGTGCCAGCAGCCGACAGTTGCTCTATGGCTACACCTTC
V: TRBV14; J: TRBJ2-2; D: .; CDR3: CASSHRGSYTGELFF; DNA: TGTGCCAGCAGCCATAGGGGCTCCTACACCGGGGAGCTGTTTTTT
V: TRBV7-3; J: TRBJ2-2; D: TRBD1; CDR3: CASSLSGTGTGELFF; DNA: TGTGCCAGCAGCCTCTCCGGGACAGGGACCGGGGAGCTGTTTTTT
V: TRBV7-2; J: TRBJ1-1; D: TRBD1; CDR3: CASSAGQGAAEAFF; DNA: TGTGCCAGCAGCGCCGGACAGGGGGCTGCTGAAGCTTTCTTT
V: TRBV27; J: TRBJ1-2; D: .; CDR3: CASSLLRGSSYTF; DNA: TGTGCCAGCAGTTTATTAAGGGGTTCAAGCTACACCTTC
V: TRBV18; J: TRBJ2-1; D: TRBD2; CDR3: CASSPGAGVGHEQFF; DNA: TGTGCCAGCTCACCCGGAGCGGGAGTTGGGCATGAGCAGTTCTTC
V: TRBV5-1; J: TRBJ2-7; D: TRBD1; CDR3: CASSPDSGQGVYEQYF; DNA: TGCGCCAGCAGCCCTGACTCGGGACAGGGGGTCTACGAGCAGTACTTC
V: TRBV29-1; J: TRBJ1-1; D: TRBD1; CDR3: CSARQGVSNTEAFF; DNA: TGCAGCGCCAGACAGGGAGTGTCGAACACTGAAGCTTTCTTT
V: TRBV14; J: TRBJ1-5; D: .; CDR3: CASSQAKSQPQHF; DNA: TGTGCCAGCAGCCAAGCTAAAAGCCAGCCCCAGCATTTT
V: TRBV14; J: TRBJ2-1; D: TRBD2; CDR3: CASSLSLTSGRASGYNEQFF; DNA: TGTGCCAGCAGCCTCTCCCTTACTAGCGGGAGGGCCTCTGGCTACAATGAGCAGTTCTTC
V: TRBV6-6; J: TRBJ2-1; D: .; CDR3: CASSPAPSPEQFF; DNA: TGTGCCAGCAGTCCAGCGCCTAGCCCTGAGCAGTTCTTC
V: TRBV5-1; J: TRBJ2-5; D: TRBD2; CDR3: CASSLGSSGNKETQYF; DNA: TGCGCCAGCAGCTTGGGTTCTAGCGGTAATAAAGAGACCCAGTACTTC